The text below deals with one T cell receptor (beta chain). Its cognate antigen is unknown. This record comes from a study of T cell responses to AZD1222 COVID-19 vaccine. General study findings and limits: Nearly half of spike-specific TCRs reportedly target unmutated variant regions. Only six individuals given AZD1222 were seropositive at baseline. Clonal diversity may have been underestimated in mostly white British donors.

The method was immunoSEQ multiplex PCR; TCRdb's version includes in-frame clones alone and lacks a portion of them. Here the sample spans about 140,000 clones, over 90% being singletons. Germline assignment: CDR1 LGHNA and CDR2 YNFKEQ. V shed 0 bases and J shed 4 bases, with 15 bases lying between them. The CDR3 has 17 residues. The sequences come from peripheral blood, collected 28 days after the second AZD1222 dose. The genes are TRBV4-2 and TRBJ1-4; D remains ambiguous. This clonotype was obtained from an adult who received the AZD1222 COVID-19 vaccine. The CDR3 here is CASSQDGRGPGNEKLFF. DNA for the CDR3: TGTGCCAGCAGCCAAGACGGGCGGGGTCCAGGTAATGAAAAACTGTTTTTT.